The entry that follows covers one T cell receptor (beta chain) sequence. This record belongs to a study of blood T cell repertoires in COVID-19. Study-level information: In each case, the material was cDNA or gDNA derived from T cells, B-cell-depleted T cells, or PBMCs.

Assay: immunoSEQ multiplex PCR; the TCRdb copy retains only in-frame clones and omits some. The sample records some 110,000 clones, around 76% being singletons. Trimming removed 3 bases from V and 10 bases from J, with 10 bases in between. The germline CDR1 and CDR2 sequences are GTSNPN and SVGIG (reference sequence). CDR3 length equals 12 residues. V gene TRBV30 combines with J gene TRBJ1-6; no clear D. The sequence derives from a woman in her 70s with acute or convalescent COVID-19. Sequencing input: peripheral blood. The CDR3 bases are TGTGCCTGGAGCAGTCAGAACTCACCCCTCCACTTT. Amino acid sequence: CAWSSQNSPLHF.